This TCR beta chain was observed in a study of control samples from healthy donors and cancer patients. The CDR3 has 11 amino acids. V lost 6 bases and J 8 bases, leaving 9 bases between the germline ends. Germline CDR1 is MNHEY and CDR2 is SVGEGT. Libraries were prepared by immunoSEQ multiplex PCR; TCRdb keeps only in-frame clonotypes and omits some of them. The data hold tens of thousands of clones, with about 89% observed a single time. The V call is TRBV6-2 or TRBV6-3, the J call TRBJ2-3; a possible D gene is TRBD2 (6 bases). The clonotype comes from a woman between 50 and 59 years old with head and neck cancer. Sample: PBMCs. CDR3 amino acids: CASSLGGTQYF. The CDR3 DNA sequence: TGTGCCAGCAGCCTCGGGGGTACGCAGTATTTT.